The following is a TCR beta chain sequence with its context. This clonotype has ten or more counts. Its antigen remains undetermined. There are no base qualities to consult, and no much larger clone falls within one base. The CDR3 holds 13 amino acids from the cysteine to the phenylalanine. Here the CDR3 DNA is all that survives: 39 bases in frame from base 1. The junction shows trimming of 4 bases on V and 5 bases on J, plus 12 bases between the germline ends. Based on the germline V gene, the CDR1 and CDR2 sequences are SQVTM and ANQGSEA. In the ophthalmopathy patients, disease was moderately to severely active, with a Clinical Activity Score of 3 or more, a NOSPECS grade of 4 or more, and a duration of less than 3 months. The study excluded patients with uncontrolled infections, other autoimmune diseases, pregnancy or lactation. Clinical symptoms, serum thyroxine and TRAb, thyroid ultrasound, and orbital computed tomography formed the basis for the diagnoses. PBMCs were separated from around 9.1 ml of fresh peripheral blood using Ficoll-Paque density gradient centrifugation. Total RNA was extracted using Trizol reagent, and RNA quality was assessed on an Agilent 2100 Bioanalyzer.

The TCR beta CDR3 regions were amplified from RNA transcripts. The TCR CDR3 was subjected to a first round of RT-PCR using the HTBI primer set and the Qiagen OneStep RT-PCR kit. Libraries were constructed in a second round of multiplex PCR, after which size selection and purification were performed. Sequencing of the libraries was done on an Illumina HiSeq2000 using paired-end 100 bp reads. In the paper's pipeline: Raw data were processed with SOAPnuke, discarding reads with adapters, uncalled bases, mean Phred below 15, or no exact constant-primer or identifier match. High-quality paired reads were merged using COPE v1.2.5, and each unique nucleotide sequence was defined as a clonotype. Clonotypes were aligned to IMGT TRBV, TRBD and TRBJ reference segments using MiTCR v1.1. Only V-J combinations with frequency above 0.0001, covering about 99% of repertoires, were analysed. The TCS score was defined as the ratio of F50 (clonal expansion) to E x V (chaos), calculated using BLOSUM62-based TCRdist between CDR3 peptides within each V-J. Welch's t-statistics and random forest reduced fewer than 550 V-J features to 13, which were used in a naive Bayes classifier (R e1071). The public reads were reprocessed in TCRdb via fastp at Q25 and MiXCR, keeping in-frame beta chains. Each record represents a unique CDR3 protein, reported with the most common genes and DNA among its rows. TCRdb, not the authors, supplied the V and J calls. The sample table holds around 520,000 distinct CDR3 sequences, of which approximately 24% were seen once. The ten largest account for approximately 10% of the sample.

This entry is derived from a study of T cells in Graves' hyperthyroidism and ophthalmopathy (dated by TCRdb to about 2019). Some background on the complete study: Peripheral blood was sampled at the time of initial diagnosis, prior to any treatment. To identify distinguishing TCR V-J signatures, a discovery cohort of roughly 100 patients was used, comprising under 45 with Graves' ophthalmopathy and about 59 with stable Graves' hyperthyroidism. An independent validation cohort of 18 to 20 hyperthyroidism patients and more than 15 patients who later progressed to ophthalmopathy tested prospective prediction of ophthalmopathy. The 100 discovery patients were randomly split 7:3 into training and test sets. In addition, the study compared T-cell repertoires in thyroid tissue and in blood from over 5 Graves' hyperthyroidism patients. After sampling, hyperthyroidism patients received methimazole starting at 30 mg daily, and ophthalmopathy patients received high-dose intravenous methylprednisolone. According to the paper, TCR Vbeta CDR3 sequencing was carried out on more than 120 peripheral blood samples, which came from some 41 ophthalmopathy, approximately 72 hyperthyroidism and about 17 progressor patients.

General study outcomes and caveats: Most expanded thyroid clonotypes (frequency above 0.001) were also found in blood, which suggests that blood repertoires may mirror thyroid immune responses. No statistical method was used to set the sample size in advance, and investigators knew the group allocation. Ophthalmopathy was separated from stable hyperthyroidism by a 13 V-J signature model, with over 85% sensitivity and approximately 84% specificity obtained in cross-validation and 80%/75% obtained in testing. In validation, the model predicted progression to ophthalmopathy a median of about 5.9 months before onset, with about 64% sensitivity and roughly 72% specificity.

The chain employs TRBV29-1 and TRBJ1-5; TRBD1 is a possible D gene, resting on 5 matching bases. Sequenced sample: blood. This clonotype originated in a woman aged 25-40 years with Graves' ophthalmopathy. The DNA sequence reads TGCAGCGTTGCGGGCAGGGTAGATCAGCCCCAGCATTTT. The translation is CSVAGRVDQPQHF. With all but the CDR3 taken from the reference TRBV29-1 and TRBJ1-5 genes, the full variable domain is: SAVISQKPSRDICQRGTSLTIQCQVDSQVTMMFWYRQQPGQSLTLIATANQGSEATYESGFVIDKFPISRPNLTFSTLTVSNMSPEDSSIYLCSVAGRVDQPQHFGDGTRLSIL.